The clone carrying this T cell receptor (beta chain) was seen a single time. This sample was included in a study of blood T cell repertoires in COVID-19. Across the study: Researchers got acute and convalescent COVID-19 samples from the United States, Italy and Spain. T cells, B-cell-depleted T cells, or PBMCs supplied cDNA or gDNA.

Authors' methods: Amplification with reference gene primers provided the estimates of nucleated cell counts. Clones were read by immunoSEQ multiplex PCR, and TCRdb kept only the in-frame ones, dropping some. D and trimming were read from the DNA, whereas the V and J calls and clone size are those reported in that table. The repertoire consists of around 240,000 clones, with 70% to 85% occurring once and the leading ten covering 1.5% to 2%. Germline CDR1 and CDR2: MNHEY and SVGEGT. The V segment lost 4 bases and the J segment 13 bases; nucleotides outside the gene matches: 15. This CDR3 has 14 residues.

This sequence originates from a woman aged 80 or over with acute or convalescent COVID-19. The sequencing sample was made of peripheral blood. The gene calls are TRBV6-2 or TRBV6-3 and TRBJ1-2, with 7 bases aligning to TRBD1. Here the CDR3 reads CASSSPETGRLFTF. In DNA, the CDR3 is TGTGCCAGCAGTTCTCCGGAGACAGGGCGGCTATTCACCTTC.